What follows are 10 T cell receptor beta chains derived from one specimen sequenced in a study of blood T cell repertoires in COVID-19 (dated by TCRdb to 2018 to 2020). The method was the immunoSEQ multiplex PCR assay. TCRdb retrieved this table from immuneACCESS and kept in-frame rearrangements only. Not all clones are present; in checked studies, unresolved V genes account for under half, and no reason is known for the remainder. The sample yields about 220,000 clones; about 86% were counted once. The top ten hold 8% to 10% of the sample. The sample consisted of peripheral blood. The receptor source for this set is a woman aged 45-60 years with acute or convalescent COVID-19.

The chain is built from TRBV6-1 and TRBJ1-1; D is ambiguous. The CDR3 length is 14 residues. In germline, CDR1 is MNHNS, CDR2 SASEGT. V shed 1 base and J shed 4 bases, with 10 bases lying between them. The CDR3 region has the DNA TGTGCCAGCAGTGAAGTTGCCAGCGGCACTGAAGCTTTCTTT. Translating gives CASSEVASGTEAFF.

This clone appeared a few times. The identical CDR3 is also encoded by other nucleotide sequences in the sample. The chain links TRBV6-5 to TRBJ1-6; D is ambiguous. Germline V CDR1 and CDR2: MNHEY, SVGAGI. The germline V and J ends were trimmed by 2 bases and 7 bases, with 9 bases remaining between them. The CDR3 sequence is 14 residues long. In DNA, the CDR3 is TGTGCCAGCAGTTACGAGGCCCGGAATTCACCCCTCCACTTT. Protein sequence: CASSYEARNSPLHF.

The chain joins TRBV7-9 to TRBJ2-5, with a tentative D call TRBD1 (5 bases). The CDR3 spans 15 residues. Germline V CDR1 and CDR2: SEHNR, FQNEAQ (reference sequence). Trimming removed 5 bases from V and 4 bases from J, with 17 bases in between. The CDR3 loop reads CASSGRVRGAETQYF. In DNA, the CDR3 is TGTGCCAGCAGCGGCAGGGTCCGCGGTGCAGAGACCCAGTACTTC.

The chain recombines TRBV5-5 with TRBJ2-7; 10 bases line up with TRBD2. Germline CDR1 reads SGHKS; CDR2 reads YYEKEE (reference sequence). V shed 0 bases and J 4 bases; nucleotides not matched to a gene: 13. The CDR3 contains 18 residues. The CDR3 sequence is CASSLEIGTGTSAYEQYF. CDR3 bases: TGTGCCAGCAGCTTGGAAATAGGTACCGGGACTAGCGCATACGAGCAGTACTTC.

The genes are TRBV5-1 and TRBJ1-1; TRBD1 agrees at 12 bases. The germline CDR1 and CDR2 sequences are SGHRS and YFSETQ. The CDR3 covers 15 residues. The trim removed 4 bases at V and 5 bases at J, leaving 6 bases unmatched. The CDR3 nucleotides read TGCGCCAGCAGCGCCGGGACAGGGGGCTATACTGAAGCTTTCTTT. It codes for CASSAGTGGYTEAFF. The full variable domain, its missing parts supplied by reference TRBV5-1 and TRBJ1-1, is KAGVTQTPRYLIKTRGQQVTLSCSPISGHRSVSWYQQTPGQGLQFLFEYFSETQRNKGNFPGRFSGRQFSNSRSEMNVSTLELGDSALYLCASSAGTGGYTEAFFGQGTRLTVV.

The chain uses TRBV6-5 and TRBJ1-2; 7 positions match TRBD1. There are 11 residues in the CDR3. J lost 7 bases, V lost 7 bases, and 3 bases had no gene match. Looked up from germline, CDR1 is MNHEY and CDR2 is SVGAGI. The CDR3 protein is CASIGQAGYTF. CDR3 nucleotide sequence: TGTGCCAGCATTGGACAGGCTGGCTACACCTTC.

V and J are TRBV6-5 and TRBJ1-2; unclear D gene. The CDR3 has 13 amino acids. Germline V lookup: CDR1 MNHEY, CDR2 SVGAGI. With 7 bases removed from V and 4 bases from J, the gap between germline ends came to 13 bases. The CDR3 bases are TGTGCCAGCATGCCGGTAGGCGGCTATGGCTACACCTTC. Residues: CASMPVGGYGYTF.

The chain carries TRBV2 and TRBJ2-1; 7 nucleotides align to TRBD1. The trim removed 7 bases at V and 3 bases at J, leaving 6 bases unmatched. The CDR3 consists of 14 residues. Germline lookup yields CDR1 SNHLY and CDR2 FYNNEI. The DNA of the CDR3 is TGTGCCAGCATCAGGGGGAGAGGCTACAATGAGCAGTTCTTC. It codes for CASIRGRGYNEQFF.

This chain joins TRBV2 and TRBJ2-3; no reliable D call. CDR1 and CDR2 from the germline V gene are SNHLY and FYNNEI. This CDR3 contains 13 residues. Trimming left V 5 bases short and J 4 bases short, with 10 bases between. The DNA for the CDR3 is TGTGCCAGCAGTAAGCTAGAGGCAGATACGCAGTATTTT. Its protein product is CASSKLEADTQYF.

CDR3 DNA: TGTGCCAGCAACAGGGGCAATCAGCCCCAGCATTTT. It translates to CASNRGNQPQHF. The V and J genes are TRBV2 and TRBJ1-5; weak D call: TRBD1 (6 bases). V dropped 7 bases and J dropped 2 bases, with 6 bases sitting between them. The CDR3 length is 12 residues. Germline loops: CDR1 SNHLY, CDR2 FYNNEI.